The T cell receptor (beta chain) described here comes from a study of cytomegalovirus exposure and HLA in healthy donors. Regarding the study as a whole: One cluster of highly shared sequence variants probably arose as a sequencing artifact. Beyond CMV serostatus, there was no information to go on about immune exposure.

CDR1 MDHEN and CDR2 SYDVKM come from the germline V gene. Trimming took 6 bases from V and 3 from J, leaving 17 bases between them. The CDR3 is 16 amino acids. The PCR employed 60 Vbeta primers together with 13 Jbeta primers. Method: immunoSEQ multiplex PCR; TCRdb's copy keeps in-frame clones and lacks some. This sample's clone table lists around 75,000 clones. About this clone itself: Its antigen is as yet unknown.

The rearrangement joins TRBV28 to TRBJ1-4, with a weak D call TRBD1 (5 bases). Sample: PBMCs. The sequence was collected from a man in his forties in good health and CMV-seronegative. The CDR3 loop reads CASSGGGGWSNEKLFF. DNA for the CDR3: TGTGCCAGCAGCGGGGGGGGAGGGTGGTCTAATGAAAAACTGTTTTTT.